This T cell receptor (beta chain) was retrieved from a study of T cell changes during pregnancy in multiple sclerosis (dated by TCRdb to between 2019 and 2020). About the investigation overall: The study examined how the T cell repertoire changed over the course of pregnancy in women with multiple sclerosis.

CDR1 and CDR2, per the germline V gene, are SGHTA and FQGNSA. Including cysteine and phenylalanine, the CDR3 has 14 amino acids. Only CDR3 DNA is held: 42 bases, read in frame from base 1. Cut back by 1 base and 4 bases, the V and J ends lie 10 bases apart. The library was produced with the immunoSEQ multiplex PCR assay. Drawn from immuneACCESS, this table holds only the in-frame rearrangements with V and J called that TCRdb kept. Clones are partly lost; checked studies trace under half to an unresolved V gene and leave the rest unexplained. The sample table holds approximately 40,000 clones, of which approximately 92% were seen once. The ten largest clones take up approximately 5% of the sample. For this clone: The specificity of this receptor is unknown. One base away there is no much larger clone; base qualities are not given.

The chain is encoded by TRBV7-2 joined to TRBJ2-5; the best D guess is TRBD2, with 5 bases matching. Sequencing used CD8+ T cells from peripheral blood mononuclear cells, obtained in the third trimester of pregnancy. This clonotype originated in a female donor with multiple sclerosis, enrolled in a pregnancy study. Here the CDR3 is given as CASSLVRDAETQYF. The nucleotide sequence reads TGTGCCAGCAGCTTAGTTCGGGATGCAGAGACCCAGTACTTC.